What follows is one T cell receptor beta chain and its context. Its antigen is currently unknown. The PCR employed 60 Vbeta primers together with 13 Jbeta primers. Sequencing was performed with immunoSEQ multiplex PCR; in TCRdb, only in-frame clones are kept and a portion is missing. The top ten clones hold roughly 5.2% of a sample with approximately 180,000 clones, roughly 79% of them seen once. This specimen belongs to a study of cytomegalovirus exposure and HLA in healthy donors. As for the study in general: Researchers previously reported finding 90 million to 120 million unique TCR beta sequences from approximately 190 million T cells. For the roughly 400 genotyped donors, 75% to 90% fell within the Caucasian-associated ancestry cluster.

Trimming at V came to 6 bases and at J to 0 bases, leaving 6 bases not matched to a gene. Germline values: CDR1 SGHTA, CDR2 FQGNSA. There are 15 residues in the CDR3. Findings of the study overall: In a later analysis, around 18,000 TCR beta sequences were associated with HLA alleles at 0.05 false discovery rate. Under in vitro conditions, a few CMV-associated chains were confirmed as specific for CMV antigens.

The sequence was obtained from a young woman in good health and CMV-seropositive. The chain links TRBV7-2 to TRBJ1-2, with 8 nucleotides matching TRBD1. Sequenced input: PBMCs. The CDR3 here is CASRPGTGTNYGYTF. DNA for the CDR3: TGTGCCAGCAGGCCCGGGACAGGAACTAACTATGGCTACACCTTC.